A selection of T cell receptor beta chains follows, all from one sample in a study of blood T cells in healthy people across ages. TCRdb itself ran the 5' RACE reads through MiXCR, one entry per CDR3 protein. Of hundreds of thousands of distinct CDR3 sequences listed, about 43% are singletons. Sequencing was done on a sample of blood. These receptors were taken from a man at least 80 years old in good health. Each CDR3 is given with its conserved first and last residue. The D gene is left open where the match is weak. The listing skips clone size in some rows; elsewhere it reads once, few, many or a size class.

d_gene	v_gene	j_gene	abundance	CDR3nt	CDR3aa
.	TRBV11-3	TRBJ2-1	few	TGTGCCAGCAGCTACGGACATCAAGAGGGGCCTCCCTACAATGAGCAGTTCTTC	CASSYGHQEGPPYNEQFF
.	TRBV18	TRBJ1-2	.	TGTGCCAGCTCACCGCGGGACGGAAACTATGGCTACACCTTC	CASSPRDGNYGYTF
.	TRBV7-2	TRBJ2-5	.	TGTGCCAGCAGCCAACACGCAAATCGGGAGACCCAGTACTTC	CASSQHANRETQYF
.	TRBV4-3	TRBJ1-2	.	TGCGCCAGCAGCCAAGATTTAGGGGAGCCGGGAGACTATGGCTACACCTTC	CASSQDLGEPGDYGYTF
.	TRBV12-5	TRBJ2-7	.	TGTGCTAGTGGTTTGACAGGGAATTACGAGCAGTACTTC	CASGLTGNYEQYF
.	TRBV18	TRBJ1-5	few	TGTGCCAGCTCACCGTCGACGCCAGGGGATCAGCCCCAGCATTTT	CASSPSTPGDQPQHF
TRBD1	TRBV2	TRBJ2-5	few	TGTGCCAGCAGTGTGACAGGGCCGCAAGAGACCCAGTACTTC	CASSVTGPQETQYF
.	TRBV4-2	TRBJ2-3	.	TGTGCCAGCAGCTTAGTGCAGGTGCAGTATTTT	CASSLVQVQYF
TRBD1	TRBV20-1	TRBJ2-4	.	TGCAGTGCTGCGGACAGGGGGACCAAAAACATTCAGTACTTC	CSAADRGTKNIQYF
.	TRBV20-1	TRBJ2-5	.	TGCAGTGCTGGGAGCCCCGGGACCCAGTACTTC	CSAGSPGTQYF
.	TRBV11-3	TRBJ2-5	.	TGTGCCAGCAGCTGGGGGGACAGATACAATGAGCAGTACTTC	CASSWGDRYNEQYF
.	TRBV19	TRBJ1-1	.	TGTGCCAGTAGTACGCGTCCGAACACTGAAGCTTTCTTT	CASSTRPNTEAFF
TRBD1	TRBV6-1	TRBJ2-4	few	TGTGCCAGCAGTGGCCGGGACAGGGTTCCTTACAAAAACATTCAGTACTTC	CASSGRDRVPYKNIQYF
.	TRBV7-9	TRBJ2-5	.	TGTGCCAGCAGCTTAGCAACGGCTAGCCATGAGCAGTACTTC	CASSLATASHEQYF
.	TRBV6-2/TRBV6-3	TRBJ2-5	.	TGTGCCAGCAGTTACCTGGGCAGGGACCAAGAGACCCAGTACTTC	CASSYLGRDQETQYF
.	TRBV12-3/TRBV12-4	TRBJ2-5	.	TGTGCCAGCAGTTTAAGTAGGGCCCAAGAGACCCAGTACTTC	CASSLSRAQETQYF
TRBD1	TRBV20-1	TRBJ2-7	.	TGCAGTTGCCAAGGACAGGGCTACGAGCAGTACTTC	CSCQGQGYEQYF
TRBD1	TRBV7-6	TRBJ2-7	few	TGTGCCAGCAGCCACGGACAGGGCGGCTACGAGCAGTACTTC	CASSHGQGGYEQYF
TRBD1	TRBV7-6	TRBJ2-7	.	TGTGCCAGCAGCGGCGGGAACAGGGGGAAAACCCCCTACGAGCAGTACTTC	CASSGGNRGKTPYEQYF
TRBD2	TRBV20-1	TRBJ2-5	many	TGCAGTGCCGAGGGGTCTAGCGGGGGGGCCTACGGGAAGACCCAGTACTTC	CSAEGSSGGAYGKTQYF
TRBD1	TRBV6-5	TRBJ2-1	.	TGTGCCAGCAGTTACGCCCCCAGGGGGTTCAATGGGCAGTTCTTC	CASSYAPRGFNGQFF
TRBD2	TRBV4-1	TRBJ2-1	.	TGCGCCAGCAGCCAAGGGAGCGGGACGTACAATGAGCAGTTCTTC	CASSQGSGTYNEQFF
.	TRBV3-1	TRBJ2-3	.	TGTGCCAGCAGCCAGGTGGGGGTTCAGGGAGATACGCAGTATTTT	CASSQVGVQGDTQYF
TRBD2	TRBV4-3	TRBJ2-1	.	TGCGCCAGCAGCCAGACGGCGAGCGGGGGGACCTCCTACAATGAGCAGTTCTTC	CASSQTASGGTSYNEQFF
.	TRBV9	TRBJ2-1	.	TGTGCCAGCAGCACCGGAGACAGACCGAGCTACAATGAGCAGTTCTTC	CASSTGDRPSYNEQFF
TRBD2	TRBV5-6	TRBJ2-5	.	TGTGCCAGCAGTTTAATAACCCGCCTAGCGGAAGAGACCCAGTACTTC	CASSLITRLAEETQYF
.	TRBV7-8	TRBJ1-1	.	TGTGCCAGCAGCTTAAGGACGGTCGGGGTAAACACTGAAGCTTTCTTT	CASSLRTVGVNTEAFF
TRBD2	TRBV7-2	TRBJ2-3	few	TGTGCCAGTGACAGACTAGCGGGAACAGATACGCAGTATTTT	CASDRLAGTDTQYF
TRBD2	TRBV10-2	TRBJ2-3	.	TGCGCCAGCAGCTCCGGGACTAGCGGGGCCCCGGATACGCAGTATTTT	CASSSGTSGAPDTQYF
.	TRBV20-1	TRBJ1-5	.	TGCAGTGCTAGTCTACAGACAGGTTATCAGCCCCGGCATTTT	CSASLQTGYQPRHF
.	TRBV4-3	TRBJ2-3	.	TGCGCCAGCAGCCAAGATTTGACAGATACGCGGTATTTT	CASSQDLTDTRYF
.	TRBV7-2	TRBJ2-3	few	TGTGCCAGCAGAACTCTCATCGTTAGTAGGGAGTATTTT	CASRTLIVSREYF
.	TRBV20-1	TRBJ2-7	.	TGCAGTACTGCGAACCAGGGGTTCCCCACCTACGAGCAGTACTTC	CSTANQGFPTYEQYF
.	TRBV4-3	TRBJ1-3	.	TGCGCCAGCAGCCCCTCCGGGGGGCCTGGAAACACCATATATTTT	CASSPSGGPGNTIYF
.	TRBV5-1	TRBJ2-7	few	TGCGCCAGCAGCTTGGTAGGACAGAGCCTCTCCTACGAGCAGTACTTC	CASSLVGQSLSYEQYF
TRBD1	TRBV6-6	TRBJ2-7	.	TGTGCCAGCAGTTACTCGGTAAGGACAGGGGCCCACGAGCAGTACTTC	CASSYSVRTGAHEQYF
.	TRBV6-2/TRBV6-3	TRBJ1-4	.	TGTGCCAGCAATCCGACAGGAACTAATGAAAAACTGTTTTTT	CASNPTGTNEKLFF
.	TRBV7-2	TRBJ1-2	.	TGTGCCGCCAAACACGGGGGGGGAGACTATGGCTACACCTTC	CAAKHGGGDYGYTF
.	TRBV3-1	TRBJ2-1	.	TGTGCCAGCAGCGTGGGGGCGGGTGAGCAGTTCTTC	CASSVGAGEQFF
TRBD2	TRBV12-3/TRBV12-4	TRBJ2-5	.	TGTGCCAGCAGTTTAGGTAGCGGGGTCCTTGAGACCCAGTACTTC	CASSLGSGVLETQYF
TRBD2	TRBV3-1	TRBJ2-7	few	TGTGCCAGCAGCCAAGTACTAGCGAACTACGAGCAGTACTTC	CASSQVLANYEQYF
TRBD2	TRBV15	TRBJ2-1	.	TGTGCCACCAGCAGGGGGGGGTTTTCGCTAGGTACGGAGTTCTTC	CATSRGGFSLGTEFF
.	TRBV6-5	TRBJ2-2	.	TGTGCCAGCAGTTACAACGGGGTCGGCACCGGGGAGCTGTTTTTT	CASSYNGVGTGELFF
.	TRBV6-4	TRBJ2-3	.	TGTGCCAGCAGTCAACTAGGAATTAGCACAGATACGCAGTATTTT	CASSQLGISTDTQYF
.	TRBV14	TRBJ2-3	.	TGTGCCAGCAGCCAAGCGAGGCGCCTAGCGAACACAGATACGCAGTATTTT	CASSQARRLANTDTQYF
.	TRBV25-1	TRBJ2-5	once	TGTGCCAGCAGTGAAACTCCTTACAATGAGCAGTACTTC	CASSETPYNEQYF
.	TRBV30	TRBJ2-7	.	TGTGCCTGGAGTGGTAGCAGGGGAGGTGAGCAGTACTTC	CAWSGSRGGEQYF
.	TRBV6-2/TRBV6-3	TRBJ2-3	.	TGTGCCAGCGGGACCGGGTTTTGGCAGTATTTT	CASGTGFWQYF
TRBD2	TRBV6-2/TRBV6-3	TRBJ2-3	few	TGTGCCAGCAGTGGGACTAGTCGGACAGATACGCAGTATTTT	CASSGTSRTDTQYF
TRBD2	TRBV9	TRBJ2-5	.	TGTGCCAGCAGCGTAGGGCTAGCGGGGGGACATCAAGAGACCCAGTACTTC	CASSVGLAGGHQETQYF